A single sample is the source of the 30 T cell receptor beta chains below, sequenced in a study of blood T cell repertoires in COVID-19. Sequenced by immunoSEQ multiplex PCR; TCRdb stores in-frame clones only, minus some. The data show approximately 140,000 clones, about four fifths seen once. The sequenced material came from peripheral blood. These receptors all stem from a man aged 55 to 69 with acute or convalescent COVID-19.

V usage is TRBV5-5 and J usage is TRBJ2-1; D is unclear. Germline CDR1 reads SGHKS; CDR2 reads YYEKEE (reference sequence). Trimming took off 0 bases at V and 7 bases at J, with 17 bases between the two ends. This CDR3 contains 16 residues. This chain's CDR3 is CASSLALHLSRNEQFF. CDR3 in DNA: TGTGCCAGCAGCTTGGCCTTGCATCTATCGCGGAATGAGCAGTTCTTC.

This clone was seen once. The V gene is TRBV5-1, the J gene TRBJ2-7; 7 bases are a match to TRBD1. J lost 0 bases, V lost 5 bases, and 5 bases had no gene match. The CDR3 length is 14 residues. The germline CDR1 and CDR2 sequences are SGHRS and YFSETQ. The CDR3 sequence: CASSETGHSYEQYF. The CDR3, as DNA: TGCGCCAGCAGTGAGACAGGGCACTCCTACGAGCAGTACTTC.

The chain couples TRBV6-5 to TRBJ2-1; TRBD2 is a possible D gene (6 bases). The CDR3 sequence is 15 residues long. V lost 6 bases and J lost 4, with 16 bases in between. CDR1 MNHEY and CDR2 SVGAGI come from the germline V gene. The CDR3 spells CASSGGDNNYNEQFF. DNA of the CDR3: TGTGCCAGCAGCGGGGGAGACAATAATTACAATGAGCAGTTCTTC.

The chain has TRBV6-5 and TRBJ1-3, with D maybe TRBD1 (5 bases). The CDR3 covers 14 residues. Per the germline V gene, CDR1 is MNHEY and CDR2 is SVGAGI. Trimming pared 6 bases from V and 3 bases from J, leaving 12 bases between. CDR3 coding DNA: TGTGCCAGCAGCGACGGGACTGGTGGAAACACCATATATTTT. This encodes CASSDGTGGNTIYF.

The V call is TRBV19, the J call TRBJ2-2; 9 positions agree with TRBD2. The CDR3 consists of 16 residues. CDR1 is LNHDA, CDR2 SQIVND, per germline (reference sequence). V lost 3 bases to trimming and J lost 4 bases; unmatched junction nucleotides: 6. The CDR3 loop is CASSIRSGRLTGELFF. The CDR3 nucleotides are TGTGCCAGTAGTATTAGAAGCGGGAGGCTCACCGGGGAGCTGTTTTTT.

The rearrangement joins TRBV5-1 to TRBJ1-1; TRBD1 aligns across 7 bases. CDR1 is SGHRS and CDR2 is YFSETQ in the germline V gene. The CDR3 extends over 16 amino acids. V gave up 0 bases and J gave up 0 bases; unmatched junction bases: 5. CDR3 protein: CASSLEGTVMNTEAFF. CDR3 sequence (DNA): TGCGCCAGCAGCTTGGAAGGGACAGTCATGAACACTGAAGCTTTCTTT.

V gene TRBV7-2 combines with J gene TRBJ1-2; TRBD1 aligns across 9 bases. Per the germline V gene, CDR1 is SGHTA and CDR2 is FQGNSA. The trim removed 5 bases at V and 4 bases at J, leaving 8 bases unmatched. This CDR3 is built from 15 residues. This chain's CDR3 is CASSRLPGQGYGYTF. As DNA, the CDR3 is TGTGCCAGCAGCAGACTACCGGGACAGGGCTATGGCTACACCTTC.

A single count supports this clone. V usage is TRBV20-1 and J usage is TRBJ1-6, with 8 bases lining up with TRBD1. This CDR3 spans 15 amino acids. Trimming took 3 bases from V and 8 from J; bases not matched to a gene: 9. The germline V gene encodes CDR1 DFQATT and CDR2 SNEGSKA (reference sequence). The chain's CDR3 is CSASPGQGLYSPLHF. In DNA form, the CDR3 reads TGCAGTGCTAGTCCCGGACAGGGATTATATTCACCCCTCCACTTT.

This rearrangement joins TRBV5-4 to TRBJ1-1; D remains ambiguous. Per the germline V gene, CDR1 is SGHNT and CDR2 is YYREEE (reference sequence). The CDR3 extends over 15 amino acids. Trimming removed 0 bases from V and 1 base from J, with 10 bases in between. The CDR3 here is CASSLGVYSNTEAFF. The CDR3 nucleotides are TGTGCCAGCAGCTTGGGAGTCTATTCGAACACTGAAGCTTTCTTT.

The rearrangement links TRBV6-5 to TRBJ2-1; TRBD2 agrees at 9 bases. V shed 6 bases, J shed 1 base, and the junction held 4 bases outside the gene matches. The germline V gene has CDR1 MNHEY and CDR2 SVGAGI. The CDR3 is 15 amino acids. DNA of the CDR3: TGTGCCAGCAGGGGGACTAGCAGTTCCTACAATGAGCAGTTCTTC. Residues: CASRGTSSSYNEQFF.

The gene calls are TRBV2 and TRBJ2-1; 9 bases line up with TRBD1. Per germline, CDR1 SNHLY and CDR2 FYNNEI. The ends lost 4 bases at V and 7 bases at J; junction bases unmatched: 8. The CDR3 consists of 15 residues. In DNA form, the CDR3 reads TGTGCCAGCAGTGTGTTACAGGGGGCGCGGAATGAGCAGTTCTTC. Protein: CASSVLQGARNEQFF.

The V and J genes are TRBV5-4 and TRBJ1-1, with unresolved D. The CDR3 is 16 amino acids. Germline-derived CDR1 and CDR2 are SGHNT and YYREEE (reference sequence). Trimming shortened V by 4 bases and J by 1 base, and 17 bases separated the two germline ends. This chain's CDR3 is CASSPPGVSQNTEAFF. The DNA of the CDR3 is TGTGCCAGCAGCCCCCCGGGAGTCAGCCAGAACACTGAAGCTTTCTTT.

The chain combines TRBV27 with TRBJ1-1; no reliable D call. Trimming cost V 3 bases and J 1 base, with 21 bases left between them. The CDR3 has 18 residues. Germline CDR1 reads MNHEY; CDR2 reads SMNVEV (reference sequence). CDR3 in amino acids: CASSFLPFTINRNTEAFF. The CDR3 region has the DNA TGTGCCAGCAGTTTTCTGCCTTTTACTATCAATAGGAACACTGAAGCTTTCTTT.

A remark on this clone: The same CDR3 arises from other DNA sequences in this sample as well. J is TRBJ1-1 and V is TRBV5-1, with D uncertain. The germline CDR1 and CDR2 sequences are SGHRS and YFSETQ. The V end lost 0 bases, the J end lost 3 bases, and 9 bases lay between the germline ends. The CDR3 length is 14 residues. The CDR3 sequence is CASSLARGHTEAFF. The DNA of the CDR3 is TGCGCCAGCAGCTTGGCCCGCGGTCACACTGAAGCTTTCTTT.

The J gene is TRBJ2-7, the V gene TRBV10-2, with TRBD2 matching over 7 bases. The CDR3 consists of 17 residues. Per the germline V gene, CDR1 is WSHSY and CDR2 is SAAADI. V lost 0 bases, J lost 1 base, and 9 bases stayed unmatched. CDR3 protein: CASSESGVGSGSYEQYF. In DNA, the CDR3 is TGCGCCAGCAGTGAGTCAGGGGTGGGTAGCGGGTCCTACGAGCAGTACTTC.

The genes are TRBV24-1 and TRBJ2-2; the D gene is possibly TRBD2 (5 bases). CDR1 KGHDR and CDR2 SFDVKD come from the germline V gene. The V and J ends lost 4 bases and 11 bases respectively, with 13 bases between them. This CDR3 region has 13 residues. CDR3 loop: CATSDLTRPELFF. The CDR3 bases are TGTGCCACCAGTGACCTAACTAGACCAGAGCTGTTTTTT.

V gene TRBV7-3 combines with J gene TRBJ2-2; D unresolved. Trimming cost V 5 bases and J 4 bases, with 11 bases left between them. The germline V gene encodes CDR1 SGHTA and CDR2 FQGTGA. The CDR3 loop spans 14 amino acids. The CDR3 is CASSVVPGTGELFF. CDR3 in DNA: TGTGCCAGCAGCGTAGTGCCAGGCACCGGGGAGCTGTTTTTT.

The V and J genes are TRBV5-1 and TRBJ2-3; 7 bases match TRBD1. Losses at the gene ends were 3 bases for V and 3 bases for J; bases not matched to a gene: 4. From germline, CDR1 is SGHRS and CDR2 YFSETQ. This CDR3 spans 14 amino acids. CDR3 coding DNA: TGCGCCAGCAGCTCCAACAGGGGTACAGATACGCAGTATTTT. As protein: CASSSNRGTDTQYF. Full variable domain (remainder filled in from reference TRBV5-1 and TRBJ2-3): KAGVTQTPRYLIKTRGQQVTLSCSPISGHRSVSWYQQTPGQGLQFLFEYFSETQRNKGNFPGRFSGRQFSNSRSEMNVSTLELGDSALYLCASSSNRGTDTQYFGPGTRLTVL.

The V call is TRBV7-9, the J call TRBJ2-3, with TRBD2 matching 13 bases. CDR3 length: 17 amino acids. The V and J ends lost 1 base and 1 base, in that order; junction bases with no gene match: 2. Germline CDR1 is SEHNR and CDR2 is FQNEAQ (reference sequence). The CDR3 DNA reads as TGTGCCAGCAGCTTAGGGGGGACTAGCGGGGGCACAGATACGCAGTATTTT. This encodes CASSLGGTSGGTDTQYF.

The CDR3 DNA follows: TGTGCCATCAGTGCGCTAGCGGGAGGGCCCGACACCGGGGAGCTGTTTTTT. Amino acids: CAISALAGGPDTGELFF. The V and J genes are TRBV10-3 and TRBJ2-2, with TRBD2 matching 12 bases. The CDR3 is 17 residues long. Unmatched junction bases numbered 6, after V lost 4 bases and J lost 3 bases. Germline lookup yields CDR1 ENHRY and CDR2 SYGVKD.

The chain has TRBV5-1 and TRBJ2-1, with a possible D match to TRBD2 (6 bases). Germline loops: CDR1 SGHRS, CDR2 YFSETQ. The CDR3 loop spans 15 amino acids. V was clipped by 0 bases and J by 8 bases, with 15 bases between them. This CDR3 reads CASSLAGGEFYEQFF. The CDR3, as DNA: TGCGCCAGCAGCTTGGCCGGCGGGGAATTTTATGAGCAGTTCTTC. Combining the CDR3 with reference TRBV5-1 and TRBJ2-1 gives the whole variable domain KAGVTQTPRYLIKTRGQQVTLSCSPISGHRSVSWYQQTPGQGLQFLFEYFSETQRNKGNFPGRFSGRQFSNSRSEMNVSTLELGDSALYLCASSLAGGEFYEQFFGPGTRLTVL.

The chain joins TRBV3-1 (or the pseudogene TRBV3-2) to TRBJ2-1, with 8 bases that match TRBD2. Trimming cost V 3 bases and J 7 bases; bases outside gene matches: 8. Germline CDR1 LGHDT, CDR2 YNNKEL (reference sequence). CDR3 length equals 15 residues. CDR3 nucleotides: TGTGCCAGCAGCCAGGCGGGACTAGGGCATAATGAGCAGTTCTTC. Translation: CASSQAGLGHNEQFF.

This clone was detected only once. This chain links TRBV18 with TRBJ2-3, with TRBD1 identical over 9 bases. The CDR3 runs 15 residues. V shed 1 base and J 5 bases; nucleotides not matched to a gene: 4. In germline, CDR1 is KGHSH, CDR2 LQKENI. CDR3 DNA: TGTGCCAGCTCACCACGGGACAGGGTGGGAGATACGCAGTATTTT. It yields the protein CASSPRDRVGDTQYF.

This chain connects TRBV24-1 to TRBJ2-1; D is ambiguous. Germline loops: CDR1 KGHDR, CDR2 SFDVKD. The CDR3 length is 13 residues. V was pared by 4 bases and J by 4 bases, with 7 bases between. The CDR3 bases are TGTGCCACCAGTGACCCTCTGTACAATGAGCAGTTCTTC. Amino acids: CATSDPLYNEQFF.

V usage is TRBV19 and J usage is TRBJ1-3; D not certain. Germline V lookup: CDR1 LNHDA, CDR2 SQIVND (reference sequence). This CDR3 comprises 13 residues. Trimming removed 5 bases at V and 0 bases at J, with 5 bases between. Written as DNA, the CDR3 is TGTGCCAGTAGTCAGGACTCTGGAAACACCATATATTTT. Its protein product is CASSQDSGNTIYF.

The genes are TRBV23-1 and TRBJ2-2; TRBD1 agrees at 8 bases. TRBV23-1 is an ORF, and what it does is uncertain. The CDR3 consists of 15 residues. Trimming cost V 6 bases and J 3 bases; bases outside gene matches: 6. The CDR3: CASRKGQGDTGELFF. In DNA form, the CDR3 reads TGCGCCAGCAGGAAAGGACAGGGTGACACCGGGGAGCTGTTTTTT.

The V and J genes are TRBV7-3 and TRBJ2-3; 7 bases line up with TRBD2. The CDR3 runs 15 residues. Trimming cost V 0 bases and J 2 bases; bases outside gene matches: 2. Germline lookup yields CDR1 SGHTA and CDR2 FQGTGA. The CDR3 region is CASSLTGGFTDTQYF. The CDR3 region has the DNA TGTGCCAGCAGCTTAACGGGAGGGTTCACAGATACGCAGTATTTT.

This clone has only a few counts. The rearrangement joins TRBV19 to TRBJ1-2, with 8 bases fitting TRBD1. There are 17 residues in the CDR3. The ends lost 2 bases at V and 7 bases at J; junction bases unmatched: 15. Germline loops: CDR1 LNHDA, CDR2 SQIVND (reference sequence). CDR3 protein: CASSISGQGWLVGGYTF. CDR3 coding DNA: TGTGCCAGTAGTATATCCGGACAGGGTTGGTTGGTTGGTGGCTACACCTTC.

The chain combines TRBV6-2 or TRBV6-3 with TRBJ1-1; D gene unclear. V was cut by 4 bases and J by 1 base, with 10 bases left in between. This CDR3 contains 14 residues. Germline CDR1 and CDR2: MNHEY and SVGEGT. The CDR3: CASSSNRENTEAFF. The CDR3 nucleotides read TGTGCCAGCAGTTCCAACCGGGAGAACACTGAAGCTTTCTTT.

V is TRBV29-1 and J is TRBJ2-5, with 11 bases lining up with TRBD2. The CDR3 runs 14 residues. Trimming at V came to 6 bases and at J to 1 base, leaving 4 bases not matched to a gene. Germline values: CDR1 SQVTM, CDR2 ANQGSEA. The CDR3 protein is CSVDLAGGQETQYF. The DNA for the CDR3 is TGCAGCGTGGACCTAGCGGGGGGCCAAGAGACCCAGTACTTC.